This is a list of T cell receptor beta chains from one sample in a study of cytotoxic CD8 clonotypes in ibrutinib-treated CLL. This table comes from immunoSEQ multiplex PCR, and its TCRdb copy is limited to in-frame clones, with some not included. The sample includes around 60,000 clones, around three fifths seen only once; the top ten take approximately 15%. The specimen was PBMCs, collected after 12 months of ibrutinib treatment. The receptor set was obtained from a human donor with chronic lymphocytic leukemia. Both conserved end residues are part of each CDR3. Fields, in order: D gene, J gene, clone size, V gene, CDR3 protein, CDR3 DNA. D genes are given only for firm matches. Only some rows state a clone size, as once, few, many or a class for expanded clones.

D gene: .
J gene: TRBJ1-1
clone size: many
V gene: TRBV5-6
CDR3 protein: CASRIRNTEAFF
CDR3 DNA: TGTGCCAGCAGAATCCGGAACACTGAAGCTTTCTTT

D gene: .
J gene: TRBJ2-3
clone size: few
V gene: TRBV5-4
CDR3 protein: CASSLSDTQYF
CDR3 DNA: TGTGCCAGCAGCTTGTCAGATACGCAGTATTTT

D gene: .
J gene: TRBJ2-5
clone size: .
V gene: TRBV2
CDR3 protein: CASSVTGAHQETQYF
CDR3 DNA: TGTGCCAGCAGTGTCACGGGGGCCCATCAAGAGACCCAGTACTTC

D gene: .
J gene: TRBJ2-5
clone size: .
V gene: TRBV5-8
CDR3 protein: CASSLASVLGTQYF
CDR3 DNA: TGTGCCAGCAGCTTGGCTAGTGTTTTAGGGACCCAGTACTTC

D gene: TRBD1
J gene: TRBJ2-5
clone size: many
V gene: TRBV27
CDR3 protein: CASSTAGTGWKTQYF
CDR3 DNA: TGTGCCAGCAGTACCGCCGGGACAGGGTGGAAGACCCAGTACTTC

D gene: .
J gene: TRBJ2-6
clone size: many
V gene: TRBV6-5
CDR3 protein: CASSLHLSGANVLTF
CDR3 DNA: TGTGCCAGCAGTTTACATCTCTCTGGGGCCAACGTCCTGACTTTC

D gene: TRBD1
J gene: TRBJ2-6
clone size: once
V gene: TRBV28
CDR3 protein: CASSGTGLTGANVLTF
CDR3 DNA: TGTGCCAGCAGTGGGACAGGTTTAACTGGGGCCAACGTCCTGACTTTC

D gene: TRBD2
J gene: TRBJ2-1
clone size: .
V gene: TRBV7-9
CDR3 protein: CASSLATSGINEQFF
CDR3 DNA: TGTGCCAGCAGCTTGGCCACTAGCGGGATAAATGAGCAGTTCTTC

D gene: TRBD1
J gene: TRBJ2-5
clone size: .
V gene: TRBV18
CDR3 protein: CASSPPTGRETQYF
CDR3 DNA: TGTGCCAGCTCACCGCCGACAGGGCGGGAGACCCAGTACTTC

D gene: TRBD1
J gene: TRBJ2-3
clone size: .
V gene: TRBV9
CDR3 protein: CASSVDAPRGDTQYF
CDR3 DNA: TGTGCCAGCAGCGTAGATGCCCCCAGGGGGGATACGCAGTATTTT

D gene: .
J gene: TRBJ2-2
clone size: once
V gene: TRBV2
CDR3 protein: CASRVQVGELFF
CDR3 DNA: TGTGCCAGCAGGGTTCAGGTCGGGGAGCTGTTTTTT

D gene: TRBD2
J gene: TRBJ2-1
clone size: .
V gene: TRBV5-4
CDR3 protein: CASSSSTSSPINEQFF
CDR3 DNA: TGTGCCAGCAGCTCCTCGACTAGCTCTCCTATCAATGAGCAGTTCTTC

D gene: TRBD2
J gene: TRBJ2-2
clone size: .
V gene: TRBV5-4
CDR3 protein: CASSRSAGDTGELFF
CDR3 DNA: TGTGCCAGCAGCCGATCCGCGGGGGACACCGGGGAGCTGTTTTTT

D gene: .
J gene: TRBJ2-3
clone size: .
V gene: TRBV5-6
CDR3 protein: CASSLVLKSTDTQYF
CDR3 DNA: TGTGCCAGCAGCTTGGTGCTGAAAAGCACAGATACGCAGTATTTT

D gene: TRBD1
J gene: TRBJ2-6
clone size: many
V gene: TRBV11-2
CDR3 protein: CASSLAGQGAAGANVLTF
CDR3 DNA: TGTGCCAGCAGCCTCGCTGGCCAGGGGGCTGCTGGGGCCAACGTCCTGACTTTC

D gene: TRBD2
J gene: TRBJ2-5
clone size: few
V gene: TRBV15
CDR3 protein: CATSRDKAGMGTQYF
CDR3 DNA: TGTGCCACCAGCAGAGATAAAGCGGGGATGGGGACCCAGTACTTC

D gene: TRBD1
J gene: TRBJ2-1
clone size: .
V gene: TRBV29-1
CDR3 protein: CSVGDRALQVRSNEQFF
CDR3 DNA: TGCAGCGTTGGGGACAGGGCGCTTCAGGTCCGCTCGAATGAGCAGTTCTTC

D gene: TRBD2
J gene: TRBJ2-2
clone size: .
V gene: TRBV5-1
CDR3 protein: CASSFAGAPFTGELFF
CDR3 DNA: TGCGCCAGCAGCTTCGCGGGAGCCCCTTTCACCGGGGAGCTGTTTTTT

D gene: TRBD1
J gene: TRBJ1-2
clone size: .
V gene: TRBV6-1
CDR3 protein: CASSSGGRDTF
CDR3 DNA: TGTGCCAGCAGTTCAGGGGGCCGCGACACCTTC

D gene: TRBD1
J gene: TRBJ2-7
clone size: many
V gene: TRBV29-1
CDR3 protein: CSVEKGGEYYEQYF
CDR3 DNA: TGCAGCGTTGAGAAAGGGGGCGAGTACTACGAGCAGTACTTC

D gene: TRBD2
J gene: TRBJ2-1
clone size: .
V gene: TRBV2
CDR3 protein: CASRGTSGNEQFF
CDR3 DNA: TGTGCCAGCAGGGGGACTAGCGGGAATGAGCAGTTCTTC

D gene: .
J gene: TRBJ2-2
clone size: .
V gene: TRBV5-1
CDR3 protein: CASSFLGQGTGELFF
CDR3 DNA: TGCGCCAGCAGCTTCTTAGGGCAGGGGACCGGGGAGCTGTTTTTT

D gene: TRBD2
J gene: TRBJ2-1
clone size: .
V gene: TRBV15
CDR3 protein: CATSGGLAGVAEQFF
CDR3 DNA: TGTGCCACCAGCGGAGGGCTAGCGGGTGTCGCGGAGCAGTTCTTC

D gene: .
J gene: TRBJ1-2
clone size: .
V gene: TRBV5-1
CDR3 protein: CASSIEGFYGYTF
CDR3 DNA: TGCGCCAGCAGCATAGAGGGTTTCTATGGCTACACCTTC

D gene: .
J gene: TRBJ2-3
clone size: few
V gene: TRBV6-1
CDR3 protein: CASSEGVGATDTQYF
CDR3 DNA: TGTGCCAGCAGTGAAGGTGTGGGTGCTACAGATACGCAGTATTTT

D gene: TRBD2
J gene: TRBJ2-2
clone size: .
V gene: TRBV7-6
CDR3 protein: CASSLAPTSGGNTGELFF
CDR3 DNA: TGTGCCAGCAGCTTAGCGCCGACTAGCGGGGGCAACACCGGGGAGCTGTTTTTT

D gene: TRBD1
J gene: TRBJ1-4
clone size: few
V gene: TRBV10-3
CDR3 protein: CAISATFTGEALF
CDR3 DNA: TGTGCCATCAGTGCCACCTTTACAGGGGAGGCTCTTTTT

D gene: .
J gene: TRBJ1-1
clone size: .
V gene: TRBV10-3
CDR3 protein: CAITGEGGGTEAFF
CDR3 DNA: TGTGCCATCACCGGAGAGGGAGGAGGTACTGAAGCTTTCTTT

D gene: .
J gene: TRBJ1-1
clone size: .
V gene: TRBV5-1
CDR3 protein: CASSTDGLNTEAFF
CDR3 DNA: TGCGCCAGCAGCACGGACGGCCTGAACACTGAAGCTTTCTTT

D gene: TRBD1
J gene: TRBJ2-1
clone size: once
V gene: TRBV4-2
CDR3 protein: CASSQDEGQYNEQFF
CDR3 DNA: TGTGCCAGCAGCCAAGATGAGGGACAGTACAATGAGCAGTTCTTC

D gene: TRBD2
J gene: TRBJ2-2
clone size: .
V gene: TRBV29-1
CDR3 protein: CSVGTSGTRLFF
CDR3 DNA: TGCAGCGTTGGGACTAGCGGGACCCGGCTGTTTTTT

D gene: .
J gene: TRBJ1-6
clone size: .
V gene: TRBV6-5
CDR3 protein: CASSLGRSYNSPLHF
CDR3 DNA: TGTGCCAGCAGTTTGGGCCGCTCCTATAATTCACCCCTCCACTTT

D gene: TRBD2
J gene: TRBJ2-4
clone size: .
V gene: TRBV4-2
CDR3 protein: CASSLSGREGKNIQYF
CDR3 DNA: TGTGCCAGCAGCCTAAGCGGGAGGGAAGGCAAAAACATTCAGTACTTC

D gene: .
J gene: TRBJ1-2
clone size: .
V gene: TRBV29-1
CDR3 protein: CSVDDSGALSGYTF
CDR3 DNA: TGCAGCGTAGACGACAGCGGGGCTTTAAGCGGCTACACCTTC

D gene: .
J gene: TRBJ2-3
clone size: few
V gene: TRBV6-5
CDR3 protein: CASSYRVLGSTDTQYF
CDR3 DNA: TGTGCCAGCAGTTACAGGGTGCTGGGTTCCACAGATACGCAGTATTTT

D gene: .
J gene: TRBJ2-3
clone size: .
V gene: TRBV6-1
CDR3 protein: CASSDTGRDTQYF
CDR3 DNA: TGTGCCAGCAGCGACACTGGTCGGGATACGCAGTATTTT

D gene: .
J gene: TRBJ1-2
clone size: .
V gene: TRBV6-4
CDR3 protein: CASRPSPGGGYGYTF
CDR3 DNA: TGTGCCAGCAGGCCGAGTCCCGGGGGCGGCTATGGCTACACCTTC

D gene: TRBD2
J gene: TRBJ2-1
clone size: many
V gene: TRBV27
CDR3 protein: CATRSGRAVSYNEQFF
CDR3 DNA: TGTGCCACCCGAAGCGGGAGGGCCGTCTCCTACAATGAGCAGTTCTTC

D gene: TRBD2
J gene: TRBJ2-2
clone size: .
V gene: TRBV6-5
CDR3 protein: CASSQTSGRAGELFF
CDR3 DNA: TGTGCCAGCAGCCAGACTAGCGGGAGAGCCGGGGAGCTGTTTTTT

D gene: TRBD1
J gene: TRBJ2-4
clone size: .
V gene: TRBV19
CDR3 protein: CASSAQGATIQYF
CDR3 DNA: TGTGCCAGTAGTGCACAGGGGGCGACCATTCAGTACTTC

D gene: .
J gene: TRBJ2-1
clone size: once
V gene: TRBV6-1
CDR3 protein: CASSVMYREQFF
CDR3 DNA: TGTGCCAGCAGTGTGATGTACCGTGAGCAGTTCTTC

D gene: TRBD1
J gene: TRBJ1-5
clone size: .
V gene: TRBV7-8
CDR3 protein: CASSLAVMTGTGQPQHF
CDR3 DNA: TGTGCCAGCAGCTTAGCAGTGATGACAGGGACGGGCCAGCCCCAGCATTTT

D gene: TRBD1
J gene: TRBJ1-5
clone size: .
V gene: TRBV5-5
CDR3 protein: CASSETGGNQPQHF
CDR3 DNA: TGTGCCAGCAGCGAGACAGGGGGCAACCAGCCCCAGCATTTT

D gene: .
J gene: TRBJ2-5
clone size: .
V gene: TRBV6-5
CDR3 protein: CASSWGGGKETQYF
CDR3 DNA: TGTGCCAGCAGTTGGGGGGGCGGAAAAGAGACCCAGTACTTC

D gene: .
J gene: TRBJ2-6
clone size: few
V gene: TRBV29-1
CDR3 protein: CSVESGANVLTF
CDR3 DNA: TGCAGCGTTGAAAGTGGGGCCAACGTCCTGACTTTC

D gene: .
J gene: TRBJ1-5
clone size: once
V gene: TRBV6-5
CDR3 protein: CASRSDQSFQHF
CDR3 DNA: TGTGCCAGCAGATCAGACCAGTCGTTTCAGCATTTT

D gene: .
J gene: TRBJ1-2
clone size: .
V gene: TRBV5-1
CDR3 protein: CASSLEGDGYTF
CDR3 DNA: TGCGCCAGCAGCTTGGAGGGGGATGGCTACACCTTC

D gene: TRBD2
J gene: TRBJ2-1
clone size: .
V gene: TRBV2
CDR3 protein: CASTPRTSGGHLGNEQFF
CDR3 DNA: TGTGCCAGCACCCCCCGGACTAGCGGGGGGCATCTGGGAAATGAGCAGTTCTTC

D gene: TRBD2
J gene: TRBJ2-7
clone size: .
V gene: TRBV29-1
CDR3 protein: CSGRTSGTYEQYF
CDR3 DNA: TGCAGCGGACGGACTAGCGGAACCTACGAGCAGTACTTC